This T cell receptor beta chain came from a study of Ad26.COV2.S vaccination and SARS-CoV-2 variants. Study results and caveats: The breadth of spike-specific CD8+ and CD4+ T cell responses after vaccination was reportedly substantial.

Treatment here: approximately 18 received Ad26.COV2.S at low or high dose, single or two shots; several received placebo; per-sample allocation not given. Sampling was performed 63 days after the first vaccine or placebo injection. This CDR3 has 15 amino acids. The V gene's germline CDR1 is MNHNS and CDR2 SASEGT. V was pared by 6 bases and J by 4 bases, with 6 bases of the junction left unmatched. With regard to this clone: Its antigen is as yet unknown.

Sequenced by immunoSEQ multiplex PCR; TCRdb stores in-frame clones only, minus some. The data hold roughly 300,000 clones, with about 88% observed a single time. Material: peripheral blood, obtained in a trial of Ad26.COV2.S vaccine versus placebo. The gene calls are TRBV6-1 and TRBJ2-6, with 7 bases identical to TRBD1. This sequence originates from a person aged 18-65 years who received the Ad26.COV2.S COVID-19 vaccine or a placebo. The CDR3 nucleotides read TGTGCCAGCAGAGAATCGGGACAGGGGGCCAACGTCCTGACTTTC. It specifies CASRESGQGANVLTF.